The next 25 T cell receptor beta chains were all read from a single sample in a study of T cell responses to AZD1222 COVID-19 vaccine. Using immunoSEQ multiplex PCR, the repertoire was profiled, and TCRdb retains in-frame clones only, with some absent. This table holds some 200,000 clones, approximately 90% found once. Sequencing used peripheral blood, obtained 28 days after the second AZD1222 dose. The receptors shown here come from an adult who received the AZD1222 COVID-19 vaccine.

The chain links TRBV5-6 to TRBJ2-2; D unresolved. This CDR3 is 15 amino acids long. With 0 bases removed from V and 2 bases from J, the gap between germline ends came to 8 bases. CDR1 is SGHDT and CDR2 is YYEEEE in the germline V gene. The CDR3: CASSLGLGNTGELFF. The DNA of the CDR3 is TGTGCCAGCAGCTTGGGGTTGGGTAACACCGGGGAGCTGTTTTTT.

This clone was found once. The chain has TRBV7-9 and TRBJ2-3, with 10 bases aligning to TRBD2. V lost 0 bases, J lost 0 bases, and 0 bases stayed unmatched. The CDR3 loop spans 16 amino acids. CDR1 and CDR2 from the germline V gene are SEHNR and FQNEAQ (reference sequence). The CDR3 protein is CASSLAAGGSTDTQYF. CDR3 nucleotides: TGTGCCAGCAGCTTAGCAGCGGGAGGGAGCACAGATACGCAGTATTTT.

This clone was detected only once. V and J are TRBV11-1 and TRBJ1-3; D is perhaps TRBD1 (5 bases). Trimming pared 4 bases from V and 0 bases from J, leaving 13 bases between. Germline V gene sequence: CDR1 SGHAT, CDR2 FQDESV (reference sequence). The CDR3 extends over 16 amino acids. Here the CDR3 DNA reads TGTGCCAGCAGCTCCCGGCCCGGACACTCTGGAAACACCATATATTTT. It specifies CASSSRPGHSGNTIYF.

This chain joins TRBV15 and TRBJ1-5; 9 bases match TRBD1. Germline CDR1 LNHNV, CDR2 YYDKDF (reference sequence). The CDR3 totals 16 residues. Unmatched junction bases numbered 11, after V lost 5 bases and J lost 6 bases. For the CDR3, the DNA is TGTGCCACCAGCCGGAGGACAGGGGAGGGGGGTCAGCCCCAGCATTTT. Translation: CATSRRTGEGGQPQHF.

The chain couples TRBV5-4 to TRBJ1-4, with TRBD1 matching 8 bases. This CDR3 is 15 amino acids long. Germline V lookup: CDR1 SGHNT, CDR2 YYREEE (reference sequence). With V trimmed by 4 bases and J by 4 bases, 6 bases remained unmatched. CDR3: CASSQPGQDNEKLFF. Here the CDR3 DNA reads TGTGCCAGCAGCCAACCGGGACAGGATAATGAAAAACTGTTTTTT.

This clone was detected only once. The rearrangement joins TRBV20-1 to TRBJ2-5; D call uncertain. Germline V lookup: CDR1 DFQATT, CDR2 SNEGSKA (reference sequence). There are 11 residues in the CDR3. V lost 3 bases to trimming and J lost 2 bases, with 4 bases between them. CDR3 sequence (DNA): TGCAGTGCTAGCACGCAAGAGACCCAGTACTTC. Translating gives CSASTQETQYF.

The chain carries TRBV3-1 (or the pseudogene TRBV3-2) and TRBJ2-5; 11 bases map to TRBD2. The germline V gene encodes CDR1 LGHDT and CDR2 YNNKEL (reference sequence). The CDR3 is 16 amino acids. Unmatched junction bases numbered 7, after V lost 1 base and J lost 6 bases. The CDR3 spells CASSQVPTSGRQTQYF. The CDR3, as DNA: TGTGCCAGCAGCCAAGTCCCCACTAGCGGGAGACAGACCCAGTACTTC.

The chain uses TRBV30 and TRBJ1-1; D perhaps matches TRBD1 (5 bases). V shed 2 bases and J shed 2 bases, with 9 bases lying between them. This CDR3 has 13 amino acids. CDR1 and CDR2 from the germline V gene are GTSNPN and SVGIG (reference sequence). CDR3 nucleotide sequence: TGTGCCTGGAGTCGCGGGGGAAACACTGAAGCTTTCTTT. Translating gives CAWSRGGNTEAFF. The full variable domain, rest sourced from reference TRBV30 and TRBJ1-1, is SQTIHQWPATLVQPVGSPLSLECTVEGTSNPNLYWYRQAAGRGLQLLFYSVGIGQISSEVPQNLSASRPQDRQFILSSKKLLLSDSGFYLCAWSRGGNTEAFFGQGTRLTVV.

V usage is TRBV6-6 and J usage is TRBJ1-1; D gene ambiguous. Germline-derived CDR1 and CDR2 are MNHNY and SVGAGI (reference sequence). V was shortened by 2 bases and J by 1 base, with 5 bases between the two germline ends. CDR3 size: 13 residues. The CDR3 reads CASSYQWNTEAFF. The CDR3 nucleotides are TGTGCCAGCAGTTACCAATGGAACACTGAAGCTTTCTTT.

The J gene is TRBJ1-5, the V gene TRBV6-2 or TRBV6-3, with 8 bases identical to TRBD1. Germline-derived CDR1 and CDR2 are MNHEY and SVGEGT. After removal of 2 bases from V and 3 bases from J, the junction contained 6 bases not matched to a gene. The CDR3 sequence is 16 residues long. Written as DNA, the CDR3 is TGTGCCAGCAGTTACGGGGGCAGGGGGCTCAATCAGCCCCAGCATTTT. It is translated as CASSYGGRGLNQPQHF.

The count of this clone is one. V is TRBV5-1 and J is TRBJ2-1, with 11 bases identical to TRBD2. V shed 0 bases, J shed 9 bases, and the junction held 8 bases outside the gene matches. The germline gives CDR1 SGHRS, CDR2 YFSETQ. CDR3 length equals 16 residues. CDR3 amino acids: CASSLAELAGAGEQFF. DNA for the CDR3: TGCGCCAGCAGCTTGGCCGAACTAGCGGGAGCGGGTGAGCAGTTCTTC.

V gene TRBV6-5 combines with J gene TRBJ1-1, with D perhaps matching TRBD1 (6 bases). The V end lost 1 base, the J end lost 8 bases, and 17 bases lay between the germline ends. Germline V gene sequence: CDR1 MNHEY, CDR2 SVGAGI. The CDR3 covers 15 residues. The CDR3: CASSYWNPGQTEAFF. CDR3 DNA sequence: TGTGCCAGCAGTTACTGGAACCCCGGACAGACCGAAGCTTTCTTT.

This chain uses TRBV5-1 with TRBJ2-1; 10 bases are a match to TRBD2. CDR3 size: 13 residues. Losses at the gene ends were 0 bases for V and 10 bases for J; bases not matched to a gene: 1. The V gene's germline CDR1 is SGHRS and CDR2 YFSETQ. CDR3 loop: CASSLAAGGEQFF. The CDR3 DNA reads TGCGCCAGCAGCTTGGCAGCGGGAGGGGAGCAGTTCTTC.

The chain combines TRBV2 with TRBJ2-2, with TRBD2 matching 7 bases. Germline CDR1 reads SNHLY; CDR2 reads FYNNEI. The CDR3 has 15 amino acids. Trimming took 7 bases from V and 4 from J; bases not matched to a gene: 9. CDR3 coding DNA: TGTGCCAGCACCCCGGCGGGGGTAGGCACCGGGGAGCTGTTTTTT. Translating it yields CASTPAGVGTGELFF.

The CDR3 sequence: CASSEWLGQGKGRNTEAFF. DNA for the CDR3: TGTGCCAGCAGTGAATGGTTGGGGCAGGGGAAAGGTAGGAACACTGAAGCTTTCTTT. The chain employs TRBV6-1 and TRBJ1-1; tentative D call: TRBD1 (6 bases). The V gene lost 2 bases and the J gene lost 1 base, with 23 bases spanning the gap. Germline V lookup: CDR1 MNHNS, CDR2 SASEGT. The CDR3 runs 19 residues.

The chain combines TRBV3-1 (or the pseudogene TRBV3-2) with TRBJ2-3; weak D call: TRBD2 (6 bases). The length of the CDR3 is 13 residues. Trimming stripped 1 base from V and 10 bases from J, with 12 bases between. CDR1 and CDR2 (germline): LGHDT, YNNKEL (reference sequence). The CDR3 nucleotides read TGTGCCAGCAGCCAAGGGGGGGAGTACGCGCAGTATTTT. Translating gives CASSQGGEYAQYF.

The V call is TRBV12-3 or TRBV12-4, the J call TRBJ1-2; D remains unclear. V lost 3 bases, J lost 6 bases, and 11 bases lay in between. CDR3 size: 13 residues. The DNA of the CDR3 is TGTGCCAGCAGTTTGTGGTTAAACCATGGCTACACCTTC. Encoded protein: CASSLWLNHGYTF.

The CDR3 bases are TGTGCCAGCAGCGGGGACAGGGTTTACGAGCAGTACTTC. Translated: CASSGDRVYEQYF. The chain joins TRBV28 to TRBJ2-7; 9 bases map to TRBD1. This CDR3 region has 13 residues. V was clipped by 6 bases and J by 4 bases; unmatched bases: 4. Germline assignment: CDR1 MDHEN and CDR2 SYDVKM.

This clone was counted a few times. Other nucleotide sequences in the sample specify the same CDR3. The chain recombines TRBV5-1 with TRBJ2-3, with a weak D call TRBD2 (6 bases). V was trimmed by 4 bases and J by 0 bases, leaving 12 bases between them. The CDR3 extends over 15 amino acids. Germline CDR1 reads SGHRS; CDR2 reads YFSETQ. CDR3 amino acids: CASSPSGPSTDTQYF. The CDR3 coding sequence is TGCGCCAGCAGCCCGAGCGGGCCTAGCACAGATACGCAGTATTTT.

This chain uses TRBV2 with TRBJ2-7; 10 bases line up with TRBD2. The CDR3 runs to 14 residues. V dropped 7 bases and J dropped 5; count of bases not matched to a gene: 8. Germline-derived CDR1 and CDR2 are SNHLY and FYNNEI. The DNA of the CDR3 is TGTGCCAGCAAGGAAGCGGGAGGGGAAAACGAGCAGTACTTC. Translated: CASKEAGGENEQYF. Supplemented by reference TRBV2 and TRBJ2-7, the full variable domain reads EPEVTQTPSHQVTQMGQEVILRCVPISNHLYFYWYRQILGQKVEFLVSFYNNEISEKSEIFDDQFSVERPDGSNFTLKIRSTKLEDSAMYFCASKEAGGENEQYFGPGTRLTVT.

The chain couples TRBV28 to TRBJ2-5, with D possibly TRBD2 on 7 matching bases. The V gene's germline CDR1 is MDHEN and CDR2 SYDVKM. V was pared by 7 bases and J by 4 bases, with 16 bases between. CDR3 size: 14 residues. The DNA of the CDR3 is TGTGCCAGCACCTTGCGGGGGCCAACAGAGACCCAGTACTTC. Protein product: CASTLRGPTETQYF.

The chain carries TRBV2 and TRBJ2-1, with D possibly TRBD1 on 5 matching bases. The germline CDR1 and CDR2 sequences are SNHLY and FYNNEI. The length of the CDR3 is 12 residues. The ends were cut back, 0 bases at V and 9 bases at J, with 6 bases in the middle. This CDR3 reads CASSEAGREQFF. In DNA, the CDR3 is TGTGCCAGCAGTGAAGCGGGGCGTGAGCAGTTCTTC. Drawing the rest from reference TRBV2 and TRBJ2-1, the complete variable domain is EPEVTQTPSHQVTQMGQEVILRCVPISNHLYFYWYRQILGQKVEFLVSFYNNEISEKSEIFDDQFSVERPDGSNFTLKIRSTKLEDSAMYFCASSEAGREQFFGPGTRLTVL.

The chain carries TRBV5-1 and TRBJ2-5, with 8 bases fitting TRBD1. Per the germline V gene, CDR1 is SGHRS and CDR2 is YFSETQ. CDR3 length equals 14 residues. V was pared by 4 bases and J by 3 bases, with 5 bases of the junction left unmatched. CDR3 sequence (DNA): TGCGCCAGCAGCGTAGGGACAGGTGAAGAGACCCAGTACTTC. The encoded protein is CASSVGTGEETQYF. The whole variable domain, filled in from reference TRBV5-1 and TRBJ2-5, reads KAGVTQTPRYLIKTRGQQVTLSCSPISGHRSVSWYQQTPGQGLQFLFEYFSETQRNKGNFPGRFSGRQFSNSRSEMNVSTLELGDSALYLCASSVGTGEETQYFGPGTRLLVL.

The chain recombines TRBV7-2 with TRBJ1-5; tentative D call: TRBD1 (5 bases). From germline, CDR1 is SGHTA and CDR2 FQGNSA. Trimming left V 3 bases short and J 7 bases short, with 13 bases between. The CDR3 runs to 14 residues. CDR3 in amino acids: CASSLAGQGQPQHF. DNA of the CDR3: TGTGCCAGCAGCTTGGCAGGGCAGGGACAGCCCCAGCATTTT.

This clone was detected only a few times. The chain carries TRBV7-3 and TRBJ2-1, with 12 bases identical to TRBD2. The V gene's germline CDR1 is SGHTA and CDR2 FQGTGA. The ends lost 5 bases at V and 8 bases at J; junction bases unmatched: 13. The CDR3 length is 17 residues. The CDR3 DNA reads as TGTGCCAGCAGCCTCCGGGGGACTAGCGGGCCCTGGGATGAGCAGTTCTTC. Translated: CASSLRGTSGPWDEQFF. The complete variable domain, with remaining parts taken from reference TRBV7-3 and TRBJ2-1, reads GAGVSQTPSNKVTEKGKYVELRCDPISGHTALYWYRQSLGQGPEFLIYFQGTGAADDSGLPNDRFFAVRPEGSVSTLKIQRTERGDSAVYLCASSLRGTSGPWDEQFFGPGTRLTVL.